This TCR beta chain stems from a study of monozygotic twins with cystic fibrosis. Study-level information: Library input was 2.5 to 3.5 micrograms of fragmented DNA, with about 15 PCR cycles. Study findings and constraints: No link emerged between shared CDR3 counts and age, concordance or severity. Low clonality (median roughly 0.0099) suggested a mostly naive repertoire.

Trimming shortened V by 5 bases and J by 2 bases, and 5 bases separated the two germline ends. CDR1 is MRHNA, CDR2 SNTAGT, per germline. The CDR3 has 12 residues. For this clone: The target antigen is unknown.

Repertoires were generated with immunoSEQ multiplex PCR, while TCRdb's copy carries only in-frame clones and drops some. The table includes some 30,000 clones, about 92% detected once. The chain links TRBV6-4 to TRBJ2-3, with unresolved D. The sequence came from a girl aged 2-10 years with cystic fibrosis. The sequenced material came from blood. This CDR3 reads CASSSTTDTQYF. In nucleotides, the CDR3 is TGTGCCAGCAGTTCTACCACAGATACGCAGTATTTT.